This T cell receptor (beta chain) emerged from a study of T-cell reconstitution after alpha-beta-depleted transplantation in children. Study results and caveats: TCRbeta diversity was high at day 60 in some patients (a result of surviving recipient T cells and thymic progenitors). Several hundred expanded graft clones reportedly were the source of alpha-beta T cells about two months after transplant. T-cell counts and diversity at one year following transplant were attributed mainly to newly produced T cells.

The authors prepared the TCRbeta library with unique molecular identifiers. TCRdb processed the PCR reads anew with MiXCR; each CDR3 protein has one entry. The sample lists about 200,000 distinct CDR3 sequences; about 15% were seen once. The germline V gene has CDR1 SQVTM and CDR2 ANQGSEA. V lost 4 bases and J lost 6; bases outside the gene matches: 8. The CDR3 runs to 13 residues. On this clonotype itself: The antigen remains undetermined.

The V and J genes are TRBV29-1 and TRBJ2-7; TRBD2 aligns across 8 bases. This TCR came from a male patient aged 2 to 10 who had a stem cell transplant for acute lymphoblastic leukemia, so the T cells may come from the graft donor. The specimen was PBMCs, mostly from graft donor cells, collected 360 days after TCRalphabeta/CD19-depleted stem cell transplant. The chain's CDR3 is CSVGAGVLSEQYF. The CDR3 DNA follows: TGCAGCGTTGGAGCGGGGGTACTATCCGAGCAGTACTTC.